The clone carrying this T cell receptor beta chain was observed at least ten times. The antigen remains unidentified. The record originates from a study of T cell repertoires in cytomegalovirus infection. Study as a whole: Indications of both CMV infection and matching HLA type were provided by public TCR beta signatures. Findings and limits, study-wide: CMV carriers having the relevant HLA were flagged by cumulative public TCR beta family frequency.

Germline CDR1 SEHNR, CDR2 FQNEAQ (reference sequence). Germline trimming cut 5 bases from V and 3 bases from J; bases unmatched to any gene: 3. The CDR3 is 14 amino acids. MiXCR, applied by TCRdb to the reads, yields one record per CDR3 protein. The table lists fewer than 250,000 distinct CDR3 sequences, approximately 22% of them singletons. This chain connects TRBV7-9 to TRBJ1-1, with 10 bases lining up with TRBD1. The source of this sequence is a human donor in good health (CMV status not recorded). Some clones in this sample may be carry-over from other donors' samples. The specimen sequenced was CD8+ T cells from PBMCs. The CDR3 spells CASSPTGGYTEAFF. The DNA of the CDR3 is TGTGCCAGCAGCCCGACAGGGGGCTACACTGAAGCTTTCTTT.